A selection of T cell receptor beta chains follows, all from one sample in a study of T cells in Graves' hyperthyroidism and ophthalmopathy. TCRdb fed the multiplex PCR reads into MiXCR, producing one record per CDR3 protein. The sample consists of nearly 750,000 distinct CDR3 sequences, over 35% of them appearing once. Sequencing used blood. These receptors were collected from a woman in her 40s with Graves' hyperthyroidism. CDR3s include the opening cysteine and the closing phenylalanine or tryptophan. Fields, in order: CDR3 length, V gene, J gene, clone size, D gene, CDR3 DNA, CDR3 protein. D genes are given only for firm matches. Size is stated for part of the rows, as once, few or many counts, or as a class when the clone is expanded.

15,TRBV6-4,TRBJ1-2,NA,NA,TGTGCCAGCAGTGACGGGGGGGCAGCTAACTATGGCTACACCTTC,CASSDGGAANYGYTF
14,TRBV5-1,TRBJ1-2,few,TRBD1,TGCGCCAGCAGCGTCCGGGACAGGAAATATGGCTACACCTTC,CASSVRDRKYGYTF
16,TRBV7-2,TRBJ2-7,NA,TRBD2,TGTGCCAGCAGCTTACCGACCAGCGGGGCAGCCCACGAGCAGTACTTC,CASSLPTSGAAHEQYF
15,TRBV7-9,TRBJ1-5,many,TRBD1,TGTGCCAGCAGCCACTTTCGGGACAGGGGAAAGCCCCAGCATTTT,CASSHFRDRGKPQHF
13,TRBV29-1,TRBJ2-1,many,NA,TGCAGCGTTCCGGACACCGTCGGTAATGAGCAGTTCTTC,CSVPDTVGNEQFF
14,TRBV6-5,TRBJ1-2,NA,NA,TGTGCCAGCAGTCAATCGCCGGGGGCATATGGCTACACCTTC,CASSQSPGAYGYTF
13,TRBV12-3/TRBV12-4,TRBJ1-5,many,NA,TGTGCCAGCCACGGACAGTCTCGTCAGCCCCAGCATTTT,CASHGQSRQPQHF
13,TRBV7-9,TRBJ1-2,once,NA,TGTGCCAGCAGTTCAGAGACGTCCTCTGGAAACACCTTC,CASSSETSSGNTF
12,TRBV12-3/TRBV12-4,TRBJ1-5,many,NA,TGTGCCAGCAGCCCTACGGGACAGCCCCAGCATTTT,CASSPTGQPQHF
14,TRBV10-3,TRBJ2-1,NA,TRBD1,TGTGCCATCAGTGAAGGACAGGGGGGATATGAGCAGTTCTTC,CAISEGQGGYEQFF
15,TRBV19,TRBJ2-2,NA,TRBD2,TGTGCCAGTAGTATTGGGGTAGCGGGGACCGGGGAGCTGTTTTTT,CASSIGVAGTGELFF
12,TRBV13,TRBJ1-1,many,NA,TGTGCCAGCAGCTCCGGGGGGTCTGAAGCTTTCTTT,CASSSGGSEAFF
15,TRBV29-1,TRBJ1-2,many,TRBD1,TGCAGCGTCGAAGACGTCAGGGGGCTGATCGATGGCTACACCTTC,CSVEDVRGLIDGYTF
15,TRBV2,TRBJ1-2,many,NA,TGTGCCAGCAGCGAACTAAGATTAGACGGCATTGGCTACACCTTC,CASSELRLDGIGYTF
15,TRBV7-9,TRBJ1-4,NA,NA,TGTGCCAGCAGCGGGCCAGGGAGAAATAATGAAAAACTGTTTTTT,CASSGPGRNNEKLFF
13,TRBV7-2,TRBJ1-1,NA,TRBD1,TGTACCAGCAATTCCCAGGGGGACACTGAAGCTTTCTTT,CTSNSQGDTEAFF
11,TRBV7-9,TRBJ2-5,NA,NA,TGTGCCAGCAGCCAGGGGGGTTCCCAGTACTTC,CASSQGGSQYF
14,TRBV2,TRBJ1-2,many,NA,TGTGCCAGCACCCCTCTCCGACAGGTGGATGGCTACACCTTC,CASTPLRQVDGYTF
15,TRBV20-1,TRBJ2-7,many,NA,TGCAGTGCTCCCTCCCCCCTTCTGGGTTCGTATGAGCAGTACTTC,CSAPSPLLGSYEQYF
16,TRBV25-1,TRBJ2-7,NA,NA,TGTGCCAGCGCAGGGGGCCCTAGCGGGATCGGGTACGAGCAGTACTTC,CASAGGPSGIGYEQYF
15,TRBV10-3,TRBJ1-5,NA,NA,TGTGCCAGCAGTTATGGGCAGGGGAGGGATCAGCCCCAGCATTTT,CASSYGQGRDQPQHF
15,TRBV19,TRBJ1-1,few,NA,TGTGCCAGTAGTATTTTTGGGGGGATGAACACTGAAGCTTTCTTT,CASSIFGGMNTEAFF
14,TRBV12-3/TRBV12-4,TRBJ2-7,NA,NA,TGTGCCAGCAGGTCACAAGGGGACCGCTACGAGCAGTACTTC,CASRSQGDRYEQYF
15,TRBV7-2,TRBJ1-2,NA,NA,TGTGCCAGCAGCCAATGGGGCAGACCAAACTATGGCTACACCTTC,CASSQWGRPNYGYTF
16,TRBV7-2,TRBJ1-4,NA,TRBD1,TGCGCCAGCAGCCAACCCAGGGACAGGAAGAAAGAAAAACTGTTTTTT,CASSQPRDRKKEKLFF
14,TRBV6-4,TRBJ1-3,NA,NA,TGTGCCACCAATCCGAAACTCTCTGGAAACACCATATATTTT,CATNPKLSGNTIYF
14,TRBV20-1,TRBJ2-5,many,NA,TGCAGTGCTACCGAGGGGGCGCGGGGAGAGACCCAGTACTTC,CSATEGARGETQYF
13,TRBV7-6,TRBJ1-6,many,TRBD1,TGTGCCAGCAGCTTAGTAGATACAGGGGCCCTCCACTTT,CASSLVDTGALHF
16,TRBV19,TRBJ2-7,many,TRBD1,TGTGCCAGTAGTACCCAAGGGACAGTCTACTCCTACGAGCAGTACTTC,CASSTQGTVYSYEQYF
15,TRBV25-1,TRBJ2-5,many,NA,TGTGCCAGCAGTGAAATTGGCGCGCGGGGAGAGACCCAGTACTTC,CASSEIGARGETQYF
13,TRBV2,TRBJ1-1,NA,NA,TGTGCCAGCAGTGAATCCCCTCTTCACGAAGCTTTCTTT,CASSESPLHEAFF
11,TRBV10-1,TRBJ1-2,NA,TRBD1,TGCGCGAGACAGGGGGCGATTGGCTACACCTTC,CARQGAIGYTF
13,TRBV29-1,TRBJ1-3,few,NA,TGCAGCAGCAGGTTCTCCTCTGGAAACACCATATATTTT,CSSRFSSGNTIYF
14,TRBV7-3,TRBJ2-7,NA,NA,TGTGCCAGCAGCCTCCGACTCACTGTCTACGAGCAGTACTTC,CASSLRLTVYEQYF
15,TRBV4-1,TRBJ1-6,few,TRBD1,TGCGCCAGCAGCCATAACAGGGGTATGGATTCACCCCTCCACTTT,CASSHNRGMDSPLHF
13,TRBV5-6,TRBJ1-2,NA,NA,TGTGCCAGCAGCTGGTGGTCAAACTATGGCTACACCTTC,CASSWWSNYGYTF